This T cell receptor beta chain was observed in a study of human thymus T cells. TCRdb keeps only in-frame clones here, not all; method: immunoSEQ multiplex PCR. The sample carries about 78,000 clones, 90% to 98% recorded once. Thymic material originated from resections removed in the course of corrective heart surgery. Healthy Finnish infants undergoing corrective surgery for congenital heart defects were the donors. CDR3 size: 16 residues. In germline, CDR1 is KGHSH, CDR2 LQKENI. The germline V and J ends were trimmed by 4 bases and 2 bases, with 18 bases remaining between them. This TCR was recovered from a boy in the first two years of life with a congenital heart defect but otherwise immunologically healthy. Sequencing was done on a sample of thymus tissue. The V gene is TRBV18, the J gene TRBJ2-7, with D unclear. This CDR3 reads CASSRAPDEVTYEQYF. The CDR3 region has the DNA TGTGCCAGCTCACGAGCCCCCGACGAGGTTACCTACGAGCAGTACTTC.